This TCR beta chain appears in the sequencing data of a study of graft-versus-host responses after intestinal transplantation. Study results and limitations: GvH clones occurred in recipient marrow; some first appeared in ileum or blood.

Using immunoSEQ multiplex PCR, the repertoire was profiled, and TCRdb retains in-frame clones only, with some absent. This repertoire shows some 110,000 clones, more than 80% found once; its top ten account for 0.2% to 0.25%. A note on this clone: Its cognate antigen is unknown.

The CDR3 is 15 amino acids. Looked up from germline, CDR1 is KGHSH and CDR2 is LQKENI. Trimming removed 1 base at V and 5 bases at J, with 11 bases between. This sequence was found in a human donor who was the organ donor for an intestinal transplant. This chain uses TRBV18 with TRBJ1-4; D not certain. The sample in question was unstimulated CD4+ T cells sorted from spleen or lymph node cells, obtained before transplant. The CDR3 loop is CASSPLRGENEKLFF. The DNA of the CDR3 is TGTGCCAGCTCACCACTCCGGGGTGAAAATGAAAAACTGTTTTTT.